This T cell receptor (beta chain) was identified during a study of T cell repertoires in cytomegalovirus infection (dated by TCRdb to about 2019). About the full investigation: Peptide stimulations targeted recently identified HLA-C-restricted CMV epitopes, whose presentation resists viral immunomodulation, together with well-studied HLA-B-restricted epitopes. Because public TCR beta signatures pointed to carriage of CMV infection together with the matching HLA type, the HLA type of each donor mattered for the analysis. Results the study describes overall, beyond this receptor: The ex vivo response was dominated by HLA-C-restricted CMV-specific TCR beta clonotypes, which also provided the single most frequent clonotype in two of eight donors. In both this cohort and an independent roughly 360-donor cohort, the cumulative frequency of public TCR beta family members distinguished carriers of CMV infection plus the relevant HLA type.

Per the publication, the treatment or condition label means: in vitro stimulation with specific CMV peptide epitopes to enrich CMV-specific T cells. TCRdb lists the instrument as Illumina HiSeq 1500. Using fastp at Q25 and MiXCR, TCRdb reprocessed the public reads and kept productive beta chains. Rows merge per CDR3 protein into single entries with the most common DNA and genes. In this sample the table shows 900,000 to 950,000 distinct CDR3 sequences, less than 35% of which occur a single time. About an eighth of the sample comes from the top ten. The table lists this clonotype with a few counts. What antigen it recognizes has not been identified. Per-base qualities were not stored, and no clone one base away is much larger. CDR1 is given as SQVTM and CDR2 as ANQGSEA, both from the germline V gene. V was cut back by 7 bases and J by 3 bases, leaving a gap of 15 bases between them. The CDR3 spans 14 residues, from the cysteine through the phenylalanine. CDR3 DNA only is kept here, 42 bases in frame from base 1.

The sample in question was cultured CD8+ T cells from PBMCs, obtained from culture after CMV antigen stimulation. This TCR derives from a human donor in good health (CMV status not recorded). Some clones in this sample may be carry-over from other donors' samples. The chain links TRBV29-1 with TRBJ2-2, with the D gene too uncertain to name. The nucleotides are TGCAGCGCCGGTCCGGCAGGTGACACCGGGGAGCTGTTTTTT. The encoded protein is CSAGPAGDTGELFF.